This TCR beta chain was recorded in a study of blood T cell repertoires in COVID-19. Study-wide background: The cDNA or gDNA used as material had been derived from T cells, B-cell-depleted T cells, or PBMCs.

In the source study's methods: Amplification with reference gene primers provided the estimates of nucleated cell counts. Data came from immunoSEQ multiplex PCR; TCRdb stores just in-frame clones and leaves some out. V, J and clone size are taken as reported in that table, and D and trimming were inferred from the DNA itself. The sample yields about 48,000 clones, 70% to 90% seen once. Input material: peripheral blood. The receptor was derived from a human donor in a cohort sampled during active COVID-19. The donor label of this sample is uncertain.

In DNA, the CDR3 is TGTGCCAGCAGCACCCGACAGATCACCGGGGAGCTGTTTTTT. Amino acid sequence: CASSTRQITGELFF. The chain employs TRBV7-2 and TRBJ2-2; maybe TRBD1 (5 bases). The CDR3 has 14 amino acids. Germline values: CDR1 SGHTA, CDR2 FQGNSA. Trimming took off 5 bases at V and 4 bases at J, with 11 bases between the two ends.